This T cell receptor (beta chain) was recorded in a study of blood T cell repertoires in COVID-19. Study information: Sample material is recorded as cDNA or gDNA derived from T cells, B-cell-depleted T cells, or PBMCs.

Seattle patient enrollment occurred during active infection, with longitudinal follow-up thereafter. The V gene end was trimmed by 4 bases and the J gene end by 5 bases; junction bases not matched to a gene: 4. The CDR3 consists of 16 residues. Germline CDR1 MDHEN, CDR2 SYDVKM. Methods used by the authors: Amplification with reference gene primers provided the estimates of nucleated cell counts. Clones were sequenced by immunoSEQ multiplex PCR, and TCRdb holds only the in-frame ones, with some missing. That table gives V, J and clone size, and the DNA gave D and trimming. The table includes just under 350,000 clones, approximately 91% detected once.

V usage is TRBV28 and J usage is TRBJ1-6, with 11 bases identical to TRBD1. This clonotype was sampled from a woman in her 70s with COVID-19, enrolled during active disease. The sequencing sample was made of peripheral blood. CDR3 amino acids: CASSSGQGVNNSPLHF. CDR3 sequence (DNA): TGTGCCAGCAGTTCGGGACAGGGGGTGAATAATTCACCCCTCCACTTT.